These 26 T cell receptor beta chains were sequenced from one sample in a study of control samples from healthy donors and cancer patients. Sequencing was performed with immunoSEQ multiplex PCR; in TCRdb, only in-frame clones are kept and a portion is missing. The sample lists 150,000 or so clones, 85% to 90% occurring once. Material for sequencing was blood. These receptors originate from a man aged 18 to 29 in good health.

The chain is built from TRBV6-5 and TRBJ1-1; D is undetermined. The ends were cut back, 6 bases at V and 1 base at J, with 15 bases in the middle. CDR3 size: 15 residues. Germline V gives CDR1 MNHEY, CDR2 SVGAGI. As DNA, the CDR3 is TGTGCCAGCAGGGAGATACCCATTCCGAACACTGAAGCTTTCTTT. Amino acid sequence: CASREIPIPNTEAFF.

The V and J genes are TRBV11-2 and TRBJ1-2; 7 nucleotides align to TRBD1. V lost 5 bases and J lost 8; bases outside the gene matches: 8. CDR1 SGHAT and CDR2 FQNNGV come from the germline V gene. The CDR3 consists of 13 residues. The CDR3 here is CASSPYDREGYTF. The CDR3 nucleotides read TGTGCCAGCAGCCCCTACGACAGGGAGGGCTACACCTTC.

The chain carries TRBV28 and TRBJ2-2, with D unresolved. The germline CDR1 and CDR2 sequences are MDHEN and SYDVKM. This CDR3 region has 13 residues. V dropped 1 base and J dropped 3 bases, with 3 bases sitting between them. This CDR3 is CASSLSYTGELFF. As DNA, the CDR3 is TGTGCCAGCAGTTTATCATACACCGGGGAGCTGTTTTTT.

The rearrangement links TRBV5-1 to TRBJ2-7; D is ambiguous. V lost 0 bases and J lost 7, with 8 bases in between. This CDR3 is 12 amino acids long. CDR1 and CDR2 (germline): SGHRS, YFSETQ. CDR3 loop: CASSLVGREQYF. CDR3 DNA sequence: TGCGCCAGCAGCTTGGTAGGGCGGGAGCAGTACTTC. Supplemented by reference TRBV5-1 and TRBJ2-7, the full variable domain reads KAGVTQTPRYLIKTRGQQVTLSCSPISGHRSVSWYQQTPGQGLQFLFEYFSETQRNKGNFPGRFSGRQFSNSRSEMNVSTLELGDSALYLCASSLVGREQYFGPGTRLTVT.

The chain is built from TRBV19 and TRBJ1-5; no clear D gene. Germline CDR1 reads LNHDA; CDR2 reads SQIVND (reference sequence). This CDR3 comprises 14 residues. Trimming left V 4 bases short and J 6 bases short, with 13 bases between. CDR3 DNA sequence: TGTGCCAGTAGTACCGAGGGATTAACTCAGCCCCAGCATTTT. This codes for CASSTEGLTQPQHF. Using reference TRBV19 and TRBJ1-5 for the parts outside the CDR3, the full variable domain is DGGITQSPKYLFRKEGQNVTLSCEQNLNHDAMYWYRQDPGQGLRLIYYSQIVNDFQKGDIAEGYSVSREKKESFPLTVTSAQKNPTAFYLCASSTEGLTQPQHFGDGTRLSIL.

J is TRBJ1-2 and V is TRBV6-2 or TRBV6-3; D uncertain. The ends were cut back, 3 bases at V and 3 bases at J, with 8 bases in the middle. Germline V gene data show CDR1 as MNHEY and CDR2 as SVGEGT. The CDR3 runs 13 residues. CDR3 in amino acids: CASSYVGHYGYTF. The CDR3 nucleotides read TGTGCCAGCAGTTATGTTGGGCACTATGGCTACACCTTC.

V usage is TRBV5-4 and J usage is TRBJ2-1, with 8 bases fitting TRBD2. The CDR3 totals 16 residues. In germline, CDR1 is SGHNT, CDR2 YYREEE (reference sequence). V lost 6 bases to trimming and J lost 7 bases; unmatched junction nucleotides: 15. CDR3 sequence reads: CASIPDSGGGGNEQFF. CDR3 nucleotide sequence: TGTGCCAGCATCCCCGATTCGGGGGGGGGAGGAAATGAGCAGTTCTTC.

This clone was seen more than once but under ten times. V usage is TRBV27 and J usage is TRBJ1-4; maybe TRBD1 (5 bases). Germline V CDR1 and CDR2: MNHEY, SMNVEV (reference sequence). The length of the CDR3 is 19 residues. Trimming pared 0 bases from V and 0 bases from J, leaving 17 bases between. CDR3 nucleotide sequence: TGTGCCAGCAGTTTATCCCACGGGGGGGTTGGTCCAACTAATGAAAAACTGTTTTTT. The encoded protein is CASSLSHGGVGPTNEKLFF.

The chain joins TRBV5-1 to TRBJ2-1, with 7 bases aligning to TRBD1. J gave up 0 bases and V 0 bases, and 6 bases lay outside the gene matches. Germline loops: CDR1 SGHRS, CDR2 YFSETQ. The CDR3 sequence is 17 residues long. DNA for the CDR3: TGCGCCAGCAGCTTGGCGGCAGGGGGAAGCTCCTACAATGAGCAGTTCTTC. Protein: CASSLAAGGSSYNEQFF.

The CDR3 sequence: CASSYGTASGANVLTF. The CDR3 nucleotides read TGTGCCAGCAGCTATGGGACAGCTTCTGGGGCCAACGTCCTGACTTTC. V and J are TRBV7-2 and TRBJ2-6, with 7 positions matching TRBD1. This CDR3 spans 16 amino acids. Germline V gene lookup returns CDR1 SGHTA and CDR2 FQGNSA. J was trimmed by 1 base and V by 4 bases; bases with no gene match: 4.

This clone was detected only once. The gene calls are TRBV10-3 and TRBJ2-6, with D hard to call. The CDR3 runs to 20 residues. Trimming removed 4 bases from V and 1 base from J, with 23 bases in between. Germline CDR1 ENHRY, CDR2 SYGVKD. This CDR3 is CAISGFAADLPKSGANVLTF. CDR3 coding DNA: TGTGCCATCAGTGGATTTGCGGCAGACCTTCCCAAGTCTGGGGCCAACGTCCTGACTTTC.

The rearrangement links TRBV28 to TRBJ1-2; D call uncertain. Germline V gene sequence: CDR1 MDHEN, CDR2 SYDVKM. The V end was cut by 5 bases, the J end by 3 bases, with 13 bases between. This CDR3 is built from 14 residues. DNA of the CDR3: TGTGCCAGCAGTCTGGTGCCGCGATACTATGGCTACACCTTC. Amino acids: CASSLVPRYYGYTF.

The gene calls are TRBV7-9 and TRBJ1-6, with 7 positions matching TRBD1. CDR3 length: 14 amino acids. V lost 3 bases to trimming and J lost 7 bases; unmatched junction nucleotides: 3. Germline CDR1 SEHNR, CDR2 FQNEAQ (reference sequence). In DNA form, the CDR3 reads TGTGCCAGCAGCTTGACAGGGCACAATTCACCCCTCCACTTT. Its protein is CASSLTGHNSPLHF.

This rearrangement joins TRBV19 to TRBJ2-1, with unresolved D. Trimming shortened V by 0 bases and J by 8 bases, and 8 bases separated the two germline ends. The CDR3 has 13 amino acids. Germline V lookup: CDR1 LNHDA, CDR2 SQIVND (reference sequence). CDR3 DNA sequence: TGTGCCAGTAGTATAGATCTACTGTATGAGCAGTTCTTC. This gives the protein CASSIDLLYEQFF.

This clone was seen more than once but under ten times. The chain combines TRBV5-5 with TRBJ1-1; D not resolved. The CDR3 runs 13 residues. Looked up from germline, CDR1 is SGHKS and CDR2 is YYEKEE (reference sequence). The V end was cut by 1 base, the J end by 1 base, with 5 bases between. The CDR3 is CASSLWENTEAFF. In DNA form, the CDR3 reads TGTGCCAGCAGCTTGTGGGAGAACACTGAAGCTTTCTTT.

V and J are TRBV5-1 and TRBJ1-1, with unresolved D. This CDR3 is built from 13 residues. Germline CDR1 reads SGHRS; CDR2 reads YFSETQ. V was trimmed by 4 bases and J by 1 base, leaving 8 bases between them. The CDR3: CASSPDGNTEAFF. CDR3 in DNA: TGCGCCAGCAGCCCGGACGGGAACACTGAAGCTTTCTTT.

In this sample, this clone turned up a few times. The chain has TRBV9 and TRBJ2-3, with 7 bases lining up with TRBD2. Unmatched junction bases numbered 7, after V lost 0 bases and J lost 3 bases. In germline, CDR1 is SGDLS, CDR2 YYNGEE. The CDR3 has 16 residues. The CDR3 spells CASSVEGGEGTDTQYF. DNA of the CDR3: TGTGCCAGCAGCGTAGAGGGCGGGGAGGGGACAGATACGCAGTATTTT.

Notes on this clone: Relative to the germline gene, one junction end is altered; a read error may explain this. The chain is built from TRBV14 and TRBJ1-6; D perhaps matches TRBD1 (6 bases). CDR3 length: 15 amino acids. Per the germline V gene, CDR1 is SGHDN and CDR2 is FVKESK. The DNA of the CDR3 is TGTGCCAGCAGACTTGCAGCGGGGGCCCCCGGGACCCTCTACTTT. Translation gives CASRLAAGAPGTLYF. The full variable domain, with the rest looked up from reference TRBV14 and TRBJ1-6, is EAGVTQFPSHSVIEKGQTVTLRCDPISGHDNLYWYRRVMGKEIKFLLHFVKESKQDESGMPNNRFLAERTGGTYSTLKVQPAELEDSGVYFCASRLAAGAPGTLYFGNGTRLTVT.

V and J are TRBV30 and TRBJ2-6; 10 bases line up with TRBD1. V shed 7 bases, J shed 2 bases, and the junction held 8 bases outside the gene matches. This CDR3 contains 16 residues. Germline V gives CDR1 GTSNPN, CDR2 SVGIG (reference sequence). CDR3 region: CALTGGRIAGANVLTF. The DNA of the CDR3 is TGTGCCTTGACAGGGGGCCGCATAGCTGGGGCCAACGTCCTGACTTTC. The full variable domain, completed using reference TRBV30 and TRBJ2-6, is SQTIHQWPATLVQPVGSPLSLECTVEGTSNPNLYWYRQAAGRGLQLLFYSVGIGQISSEVPQNLSASRPQDRQFILSSKKLLLSDSGFYLCALTGGRIAGANVLTFGAGSRLTVL.

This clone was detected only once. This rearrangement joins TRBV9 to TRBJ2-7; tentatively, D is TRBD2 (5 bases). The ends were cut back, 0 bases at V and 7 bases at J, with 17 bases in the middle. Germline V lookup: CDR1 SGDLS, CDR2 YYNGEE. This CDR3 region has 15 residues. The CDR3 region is CASSVGNLRGGEQYF. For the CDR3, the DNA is TGTGCCAGCAGCGTAGGGAATCTCCGAGGAGGAGAGCAGTACTTC.

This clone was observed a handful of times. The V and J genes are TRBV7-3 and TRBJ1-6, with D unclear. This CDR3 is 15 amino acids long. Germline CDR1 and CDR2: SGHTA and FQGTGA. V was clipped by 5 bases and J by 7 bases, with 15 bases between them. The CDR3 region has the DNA TGTGCCAGCAGCGAGGGCACCGCTTTGAATTCACCCCTCCACTTT. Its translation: CASSEGTALNSPLHF.

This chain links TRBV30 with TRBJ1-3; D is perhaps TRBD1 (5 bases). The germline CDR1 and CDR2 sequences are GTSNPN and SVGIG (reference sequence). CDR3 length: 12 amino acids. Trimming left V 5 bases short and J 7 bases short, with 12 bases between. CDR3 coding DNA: TGTGCCTGGCAAGACTGGGGGAACACCATATATTTT. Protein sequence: CAWQDWGNTIYF.

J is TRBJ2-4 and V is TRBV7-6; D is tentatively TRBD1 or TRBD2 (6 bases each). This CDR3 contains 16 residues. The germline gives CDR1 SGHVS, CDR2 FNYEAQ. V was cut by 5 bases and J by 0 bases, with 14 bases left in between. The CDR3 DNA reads TGTGCCAGCAGCCTCGGACGGGGGCTAGCCAAAAACATTCAGTACTTC. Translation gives CASSLGRGLAKNIQYF.

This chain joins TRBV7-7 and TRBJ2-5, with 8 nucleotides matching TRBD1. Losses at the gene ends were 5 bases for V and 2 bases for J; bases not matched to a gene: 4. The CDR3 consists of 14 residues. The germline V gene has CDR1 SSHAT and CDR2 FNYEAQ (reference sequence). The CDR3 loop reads CASSRQGKQETQYF. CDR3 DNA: TGTGCCAGCAGCCGACAGGGGAAACAAGAGACCCAGTACTTC.

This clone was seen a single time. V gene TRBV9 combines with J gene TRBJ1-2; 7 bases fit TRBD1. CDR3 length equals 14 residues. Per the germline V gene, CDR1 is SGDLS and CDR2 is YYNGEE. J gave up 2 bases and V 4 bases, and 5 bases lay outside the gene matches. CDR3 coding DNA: TGTGCCAGCAGCTCTGGGACAGAGAACTATGGCTACACCTTC. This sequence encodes CASSSGTENYGYTF.

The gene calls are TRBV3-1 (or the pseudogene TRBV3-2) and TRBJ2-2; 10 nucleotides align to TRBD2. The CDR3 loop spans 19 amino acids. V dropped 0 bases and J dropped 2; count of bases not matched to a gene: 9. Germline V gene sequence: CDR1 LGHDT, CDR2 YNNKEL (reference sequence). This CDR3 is CASSQEGLAGDPNTGELFF. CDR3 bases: TGTGCCAGCAGCCAAGAAGGGCTAGCGGGGGATCCCAACACCGGGGAGCTGTTTTTT.